The TCR beta chain under discussion was sequenced for a study of T cell responses to AZD1222 COVID-19 vaccine (dated by TCRdb to about 2021). Context from the whole study: A total of 233 trial participants underwent TCR sequencing, of whom nearly 210 received two doses of AZD1222 and about 26 received two doses of the MenACWY control vaccine. Enrollment into the trials was organized by age into subgroups of 18-55, 56-69 and 70-plus years, and those subgroups contained roughly 150, 30 and 60 TCR-sequenced participants, respectively. Study-wide findings and limitations: Participants were mostly white British and included more females than males, and it was suggested by the authors that clonal diversity may have been underestimated. Reportedly, close to half of the unique spike-specific TCRs recognized epitopes lying outside the regions that are mutated in the B.1.351 and B.1.1.7 variants. Conclusions about previously exposed vaccinees are limited, since just 6 or 7 AZD1222 recipients were seropositive for SARS-CoV-2 at baseline. CD4 TCRs associated with the vaccine covered the entire spike protein, and the dominant responses were in regions 160-218 and 743-854. Spike-specific TCR breadth and depth rose significantly after two AZD1222 doses compared with day 0 and with MenACWY recipients. Because no day 14 peak-response samples were available, the repertoires could be characterized only after the peak T cell response. In the small 56-69-year group, the increase in depth fell short of significance, most likely because of low power.

Unmatched junction bases come to 7, with V trimmed by 0 bases and J by 3 bases. CDR1 MNHEY and CDR2 SVGAGI are derived from the germline V gene. The CDR3 numbers 16 residues from cysteine through phenylalanine. The read is trimmed to its CDR3 DNA, 48 bases read in frame from base 1. Worth noting for this clone: It has no known antigen specificity. Base quality data are lacking; no much larger clone is found one base away.

Per the publication, the time point label means: about 28 days (+/-7) after the second vaccine dose. What this sample's treatment or condition label stands for: meningococcal conjugate vaccine given as trial control. Vaccinee samples came from UK trials COV001 and COV002, including a single-blind randomized controlled phase 2/3 trial of AZD1222 (ChAdOx1 nCoV-19) in healthy adults. For TCRbeta chain sequencing, PBMC samples were collected from trial participants at day 0 and at day 28 after the second dose. The CDR3 regions of human TCRbeta chains were analyzed by immunosequencing. Per the authors' processing: TCRs in the repertoires were compared against a reference library of SARS-CoV-2-specific TCRs that had been generated with the MIRA antigen-specificity platform. Breadth was defined as the fraction of unique TCRs that were SARS-CoV-2-associated, and depth was defined as the fraction of total T cells that were SARS-CoV-2-associated. Each spike-specific TCR was assigned to its reactive spike region and to a CD4 or CD8 class using the MIRA data. Log10-transformed breadth and depth values were compared by one-way ANOVA with Sidak's multiple comparisons tests. TCRdb took over this immuneACCESS table, retaining in-frame rearrangements with V and J assigned. Such tables are incomplete; in checked studies, under half of the missing clones stem from an unresolved V gene, and the remainder is unexplained. Clone size and the V and J calls come from that table; the DNA yielded D and trimming. The sample has roughly 200,000 clones on record, about 94% of them singletons. The top ten hold 1.7% of the sample.

The sequence was collected from an adult who received the MenACWY meningococcal vaccine as a control. Here the sequenced sample was peripheral blood, taken 28 days after the second dose of the MenACWY control vaccine. The sequence joins TRBV6-5 to TRBJ2-7, and 8 bases in between align with TRBD1. CDR3 reads: CASSYSSGTGLYEQYF. The DNA sequence follows: TGTGCCAGCAGTTACTCGTCGGGGACAGGCCTCTACGAGCAGTACTTC.